This section outlines one T cell receptor beta chain sequence together with its context. Antigen unknown. CD45RO-negative, CCR7-positively selected cells formed the naive CD8 fraction, excluding terminally differentiated effector memory CD45RA+ cells. This sample was taken from a study of shared clonotypes between healthy human individuals. Findings and caveats of the study: The study's rarefaction showed incomplete sorted-subset sequencing despite large depth.

Data came from immunoSEQ multiplex PCR; TCRdb stores just in-frame clones and leaves some out. This sample has around 2.1 million clones, with 93% found just once. The sequencing sample was made of naive CD8+ T cells from PBMCs. The sequence was obtained from a man aged 18 to 29 in good health. Some clones in this sample may be carry-over from other donors' samples.

The CDR3 loop is CASSGWHLKETQYF. The CDR3 DNA follows: TGTGCCAGTAGTGGGTGGCACCTAAAAGAGACCCAGTACTTC. The chain has TRBV19 and TRBJ2-5; D not resolved. Germline V gene data show CDR1 as LNHDA and CDR2 as SQIVND (reference sequence). Between the trimmed V and J ends, which lost 5 bases and 3 bases, there was a span of 13 bases. The CDR3 consists of 14 residues.